A selection of T cell receptor beta chains follows, all from one sample in a study of response to subunit inactivated influenza vaccine. One entry per CDR3 protein, called by TCRdb with MiXCR from the RT-PCR reads. Found here are some 850,000 distinct CDR3 sequences, roughly 20% of them singletons; the top ten hold 11%. This sample comprised PBMCs from blood, obtained roughly 5 days after vaccination. Receptors were obtained from a man between 45 and 60 years old who received an inactivated influenza vaccine. Both conserved end residues are part of each CDR3. D genes are given only for firm matches. Some rows mark clone size as missing; the rest say once, few, many or name a class of expanded clone.

size	D	length	V	J	DNA	CDR3
.	.	14	TRBV11-1	TRBJ2-5	TGTGCCAGCAGGACAGGAGACCCCCAAGAGACCCAGTACTTC	CASRTGDPQETQYF
few	.	14	TRBV5-1	TRBJ2-1	TGCGCCAGCAGCTTGGCACAGAATGTAAATGAGCAGTTCTTC	CASSLAQNVNEQFF
.	TRBD2	14	TRBV20-1	TRBJ2-1	TGCAGTGCTTTACTAGCGGGATACTACAATGAGCAGTTCTTC	CSALLAGYYNEQFF
.	TRBD1	15	TRBV7-2	TRBJ2-7	TGTGCCAGCAGCTTAGGACAGGGGCCCTTTTGGGAGCTGTACTTC	CASSLGQGPFWELYF
.	TRBD2	18	TRBV5-1	TRBJ2-5	TGCGCCAGCAGCTTGGGCCTACTAGCGGGCCTACTACAAGAGACCCAGTACTTC	CASSLGLLAGLLQETQYF
few	.	12	TRBV28	TRBJ2-3	TGTGCCAGCAGTGGTCTAAGAGATACGCAGTATTTT	CASSGLRDTQYF
.	.	14	TRBV6-1	TRBJ1-5	TGTGCCAGCAGTGAATGGCAAGTGGGTCAGCCCCAGCATTTT	CASSEWQVGQPQHF
few	.	14	TRBV12-3/TRBV12-4	TRBJ1-1	TGTGCCAGCAGTACCCCCCCGTCAGTCACTGAAGCTTTCTTT	CASSTPPSVTEAFF
many	.	14	TRBV5-4	TRBJ1-1	TGTGCCAGCAGCACCTCAGGGTGGGACACTGAAGCTTTCTTT	CASSTSGWDTEAFF
.	TRBD1	13	TRBV7-2	TRBJ2-3	TGTGCCAGCAGCTTAGATCGACAGGGAGCTCAGTATTTT	CASSLDRQGAQYF
few	.	16	TRBV20-1	TRBJ2-2	TGCAGTGCTAGTAGTATCAAGACAGGGAACACCGGGGAGCTGTTTTTT	CSASSIKTGNTGELFF
many	.	17	TRBV6-5	TRBJ1-1	TGTGCCAGCAGTTACATCCCGATGGCCTCTCGGGTGACTGAAGCTTTCTTT	CASSYIPMASRVTEAFF
.	TRBD1	14	TRBV9	TRBJ1-5	TGTGCCAGCAGCATAGGACAGGGTGATCAGCCCCAGCATTTT	CASSIGQGDQPQHF
.	.	13	TRBV6-2/TRBV6-3	TRBJ2-5	TGTGCCAGCAGGCTTCATGCGGGAGAGACCCAGTACTTC	CASRLHAGETQYF
many	TRBD2	16	TRBV11-2	TRBJ2-3	TGTGCCAGCAGCGTTAGCGGGAGGGTGAGCACAGATACGCAGTATTTT	CASSVSGRVSTDTQYF
.	.	13	TRBV5-5	TRBJ2-1	TGTGCCAGCAGCTTGAACTACGAGAGTGAGCAGTTCTTC	CASSLNYESEQFF
.	TRBD1	12	TRBV29-1	TRBJ1-1	TGCAGCGGACAGGGGGTTAGGACTGAAGCTTTCTTT	CSGQGVRTEAFF
.	TRBD2	13	TRBV5-1	TRBJ2-3	TGCGCCAGCAGCGGCCGACTAGCAAATACGCAGTATTTT	CASSGRLANTQYF
few	TRBD2	15	TRBV6-2/TRBV6-3	TRBJ2-3	TGTGCCAGCCGAAAAAGCGGGACCTTCGCAGATACGCAGTATTTT	CASRKSGTFADTQYF
.	TRBD2	17	TRBV12-3/TRBV12-4	TRBJ2-3	TGTGCCAGCAGTTCTCTAGCGGGGGGACCTAGCACAGATACGCAGTATTTT	CASSSLAGGPSTDTQYF
few	.	14	TRBV7-2	TRBJ1-2	TGTGCCAGCAGACCTCGGGACACCTACTATGGCTACACCTTC	CASRPRDTYYGYTF
.	.	13	TRBV7-8	TRBJ2-2	TGTGCCAGCAGCTTAGTTCGGCTGGGGGAGCTGTTTTTT	CASSLVRLGELFF
.	.	13	TRBV29-1	TRBJ2-1	TGCAGCGTTGCCGAGGGATTTTACAATGAGCAGTTCTTC	CSVAEGFYNEQFF
.	.	11	TRBV5-1	TRBJ2-5	TGCGCCAGCAGCACCTCAGAGACCCAGTACTTC	CASSTSETQYF
.	TRBD2	17	TRBV20-1	TRBJ2-1	TGCAGTGCTCTCCCGCCAGCGGGGAGGGCAGGTCGCAATGAGCAGTTCTTC	CSALPPAGRAGRNEQFF
.	TRBD1	15	TRBV7-2	TRBJ2-5	TGTGCCAGCAGCTCAGGGGGACAGGGGTCTGGGACCCAGTACTTC	CASSSGGQGSGTQYF
few	.	14	TRBV19	TRBJ1-2	TGTGCCAGTAGTACTGTGTGGGATAACTATGGCTACACCTTC	CASSTVWDNYGYTF
few	TRBD2	15	TRBV20-1	TRBJ2-1	TGCAGTACGGGAAAGGGACTAGCGGGAGGTATTGAGCAGTTCTTC	CSTGKGLAGGIEQFF
.	.	9	TRBV20-1	TRBJ2-7	TGCAGTGCTGGAGGTTGGCAGTACTTC	CSAGGWQYF
few	.	15	TRBV20-1	TRBJ2-3	TGCAGTGCTGGTGACCCGTTTATCTCCCCACATACGCAGTATTTT	CSAGDPFISPHTQYF
few	.	14	TRBV5-5	TRBJ1-2	TGTGCCAGCAGCTTGGGCCAGGTTGGCCTTGGCTACACCTTC	CASSLGQVGLGYTF
few	TRBD2	15	TRBV27	TRBJ2-1	TGTGCCAGCAGTTTATCGATAGCGGGAGGCAATGAGCAGTTCTTC	CASSLSIAGGNEQFF
.	TRBD1	19	TRBV28	TRBJ2-6	TGTGCCAGCAGGGATCGAACAGGGGGCTTGTCCTCTGGGGCCAACGTCCTGACTTTC	CASRDRTGGLSSGANVLTF
.	.	13	TRBV4-2	TRBJ1-3	TGTGCCAGCAGCCAAGATTTCAGTAACACCATATATTTT	CASSQDFSNTIYF
.	.	16	TRBV28	TRBJ2-6	TGTGCCAGCAGTTCCCCGACAGGCTCTGGGGCCAACGTCCTGACTTTC	CASSSPTGSGANVLTF
many	.	13	TRBV4-1	TRBJ1-2	TGCGCCAGCAGCCAGGAACTCAACTATGGCTACACCTTC	CASSQELNYGYTF
few	.	13	TRBV10-3	TRBJ1-4	TGTGCCATCAGTGGGCAGGGATCGGAAAAACTGTTTTTT	CAISGQGSEKLFF
few	.	13	TRBV29-1	TRBJ2-7	TGCAGCGTTGAAGGGGAAGGAGGCTACGAGCAGTACTTC	CSVEGEGGYEQYF
.	.	13	TRBV4-3	TRBJ2-7	TGCGCCAGCAGCCAAGATTTCGGTGGCGAGCAGTACTTC	CASSQDFGGEQYF
few	.	15	TRBV12-3/TRBV12-4	TRBJ2-5	TGTGCCAGCAGTTTAGGCGGGACAACGTATGAGACCCAGTACTTC	CASSLGGTTYETQYF
few	.	15	TRBV28	TRBJ1-1	TGTGCCAGCAGTCCCCCGACGGTGGCGGGCACTGAAGCTTTCTTT	CASSPPTVAGTEAFF
.	.	13	TRBV11-2	TRBJ2-3	TGTGCCAGCAGCTTCACAGGGTCAGATACGCAGTATTTT	CASSFTGSDTQYF
.	.	13	TRBV6-6	TRBJ2-5	TGTGCCAGCACAGGGGTTGTGGGGGAGACCCAGTACTTC	CASTGVVGETQYF
many	.	15	TRBV5-5	TRBJ2-7	TGTGCCAGCAGCTTCCAGACGGGTAGCTCCTACGAGCAGTACTTC	CASSFQTGSSYEQYF
few	TRBD1	12	TRBV20-1	TRBJ2-7	TGCAGTGGCGACAAAGGGGGCCACGAGCAGTACTTC	CSGDKGGHEQYF
few	.	13	TRBV10-3	TRBJ2-1	TGTGCCATCAGTGTCTCGGGTTACAATGAGCAGTTCTTC	CAISVSGYNEQFF
few	.	16	TRBV12-3/TRBV12-4	TRBJ2-3	TGTGCCAGCAGTTTAGCGGGGGTAGGCACAGGAGATACGCAGTATTTT	CASSLAGVGTGDTQYF
.	.	14	TRBV4-1	TRBJ2-1	TGCGCCAGCAGCCAAGAGAAGGGGTGGAATGAGCAGTTCTTC	CASSQEKGWNEQFF
few	.	13	TRBV12-3/TRBV12-4	TRBJ1-5	TGTGCCAGCAGCCAAGGACAAGATCAGCCCCAGCATTTT	CASSQGQDQPQHF
.	TRBD2	15	TRBV6-1	TRBJ2-2	TGTGCCAGCAGTCTTAGCGGGAGGGCCTCCGGGGAGCTGTTTTTT	CASSLSGRASGELFF
many	.	17	TRBV4-3	TRBJ2-2	TGCGCCAGCAGCCAAGATACGACGGGGCTGAACACCGGGGAGCTGTTTTTT	CASSQDTTGLNTGELFF
.	.	17	TRBV7-3	TRBJ2-1	TGTGCCAGCAGCCCAATCGCCGGGACTCTGGGGAGGAATGAGCAGTTCTTC	CASSPIAGTLGRNEQFF